This TCR beta chain was profiled in a study of blood T cell repertoires in COVID-19. In the study overall: There were acute and convalescent COVID-19 samples, and they came from the United States, Italy and Spain.

Seattle patients were enrolled while actively infected and followed longitudinally. Germline CDR1 and CDR2: SGHDT and YYEEEE. V was pared by 6 bases and J by 4 bases, with 10 bases of the junction left unmatched. The CDR3 totals 15 residues. Per the authors' pipeline: Amplified reference gene primers provided the basis for estimating nucleated cell counts. Sequenced by immunoSEQ multiplex PCR; TCRdb stores in-frame clones only, minus some. The V and J calls and clone size were taken over from that table, and D and trimming were inferred from the DNA. Of about 430,000 clones listed, over 85% are singletons.

This sequence joins TRBV5-6 and TRBJ2-7, with 10 bases aligning to TRBD2. The source is a man in his late teens or twenties with COVID-19, enrolled during active disease. Material for sequencing was peripheral blood. The CDR3 nucleotides are TGTGCCAGCACCCACATATTTAGCGGGAGGTACGAGCAGTACTTC. It is translated as CASTHIFSGRYEQYF. The variable domain in full, with the rest retrieved from reference TRBV5-6 and TRBJ2-7, is DAGVTQSPTHLIKTRGQQVTLRCSPKSGHDTVSWYQQALGQGPQFIFQYYEEEERQRGNFPDRFSGHQFPNYSSELNVNALLLGDSALYLCASTHIFSGRYEQYFGPGTRLTVT.